One and the same sample provided the 10 T cell receptor beta chains below, sequenced in a study of control samples from healthy donors and cancer patients. Produced via immunoSEQ multiplex PCR; TCRdb's table is partial and in-frame only. The repertoire consists of around 140,000 clones, with approximately 90% occurring once and the leading ten covering about 2.5%. The sample consisted of blood. Receptors originate from a middle-aged man in good health.

The rearrangement joins TRBV13 to TRBJ1-2; no firm D call. The V end lost 5 bases, the J end lost 8 bases, and 12 bases lay between the germline ends. There are 12 residues in the CDR3. Germline V CDR1 and CDR2: PRHDT, FYEKMQ (reference sequence). CDR3 amino acids: CASSQTLEGYTF. DNA of the CDR3: TGTGCCAGCAGCCAAACATTGGAGGGCTACACCTTC.

DNA of the CDR3: TGTGCCAGCAGGGGGGAGACAGGACGGCAAGAAAAACTGTTTTTT. This encodes CASRGETGRQEKLFF. This chain links TRBV6-5 with TRBJ1-4, with TRBD1 as a possible D gene (6 bases). The germline V and J ends were trimmed by 6 bases and 8 bases, with 19 bases remaining between them. The CDR3 runs 15 residues. The germline CDR1 and CDR2 sequences are MNHEY and SVGAGI.

This clone is a singleton in its sample. V and J are TRBV5-1 and TRBJ2-7; D may correspond to TRBD1 or TRBD2 (7 bases each). Germline values: CDR1 SGHRS, CDR2 YFSETQ. V lost 4 bases and J 2 bases, leaving 16 bases between the germline ends. CDR3 length: 15 amino acids. CDR3 amino acids: CASSLQGREAYEQYF. For the CDR3, the DNA is TGCGCCAGCAGCCTACAGGGGAGGGAGGCCTACGAGCAGTACTTC.

This clone was found a few times. The chain employs TRBV2 and TRBJ1-5; 9 bases align to TRBD1. This CDR3 is built from 13 residues. Germline values: CDR1 SNHLY, CDR2 FYNNEI. Trimming cost V 7 bases and J 5 bases; bases outside gene matches: 3. The CDR3 spells CASTGQGHQPQHF. DNA for the CDR3: TGTGCCAGCACTGGACAGGGGCATCAGCCCCAGCATTTT.

The V and J genes are TRBV28 and TRBJ1-5, with D tentatively TRBD1 (5 bases). The CDR3 spans 14 residues. Trimming took 2 bases from V and 6 from J, leaving 11 bases between them. Germline V gene data show CDR1 as MDHEN and CDR2 as SYDVKM. In DNA form, the CDR3 reads TGTGCCAGCAGTTTACAGGGATTGAGTCAGCCCCAGCATTTT. As protein: CASSLQGLSQPQHF. Full variable domain (missing parts from reference TRBV28 and TRBJ1-5): DVKVTQSSRYLVKRTGEKVFLECVQDMDHENMFWYRQDPGLGLRLIYFSYDVKMKEKGDIPEGYSVSREKKERFSLILESASTNQTSMYLCASSLQGLSQPQHFGDGTRLSIL.

V is TRBV5-6 and J is TRBJ1-2; D is unresolved. CDR3 length equals 14 residues. V shed 4 bases and J shed 2 bases, with 12 bases lying between them. Germline CDR1 and CDR2: SGHDT and YYEEEE. CDR3 sequence reads: CASSASGRNYGYTF. In nucleotides, the CDR3 is TGTGCCAGCAGCGCATCCGGTCGGAACTATGGCTACACCTTC. Full variable domain (remainder filled in from reference TRBV5-6 and TRBJ1-2): DAGVTQSPTHLIKTRGQQVTLRCSPKSGHDTVSWYQQALGQGPQFIFQYYEEEERQRGNFPDRFSGHQFPNYSSELNVNALLLGDSALYLCASSASGRNYGYTFGSGTRLTVV.

The gene calls are TRBV6-1 and TRBJ2-7; the match to TRBD1 covers 9 bases. V shed 3 bases, J shed 3 bases, and the junction held 6 bases outside the gene matches. The CDR3 sequence is 15 residues long. CDR1 and CDR2 (germline): MNHNS, SASEGT. The CDR3 region has the DNA TGTGCCAGCAGTGATCAGGGACAGGGCGGCTACGAGCAGTACTTC. Its protein product is CASSDQGQGGYEQYF.

This clone occurred once. This chain uses TRBV29-1 with TRBJ2-5; D is unclear. Looked up from germline, CDR1 is SQVTM and CDR2 is ANQGSEA. There are 12 residues in the CDR3. V was clipped by 6 bases and J by 2 bases, with 10 bases between them. CDR3 DNA: TGCAGCGTCGACACTTGGCAAGAGACCCAGTACTTC. This codes for CSVDTWQETQYF.

This rearrangement joins TRBV6-1 to TRBJ1-2; a weak D match, TRBD1 (6 bases). There are 14 residues in the CDR3. Germline CDR1 reads MNHNS; CDR2 reads SASEGT. Trimming took off 0 bases at V and 3 bases at J, with 8 bases between the two ends. CDR3 DNA sequence: TGTGCCAGCAGTGAAGCCGGGACACACTATGGCTACACCTTC. It yields the protein CASSEAGTHYGYTF.

This chain links TRBV3-1 (or the pseudogene TRBV3-2) with TRBJ2-3; D unresolved. The ends were cut back, 5 bases at V and 4 bases at J, with 16 bases in the middle. The CDR3 totals 15 residues. The germline CDR1 and CDR2 sequences are LGHDT and YNNKEL (reference sequence). CDR3 nucleotides: TGTGCCAGCAGCACCCACACCCTCGGCCCAGATACGCAGTATTTT. Protein: CASSTHTLGPDTQYF.